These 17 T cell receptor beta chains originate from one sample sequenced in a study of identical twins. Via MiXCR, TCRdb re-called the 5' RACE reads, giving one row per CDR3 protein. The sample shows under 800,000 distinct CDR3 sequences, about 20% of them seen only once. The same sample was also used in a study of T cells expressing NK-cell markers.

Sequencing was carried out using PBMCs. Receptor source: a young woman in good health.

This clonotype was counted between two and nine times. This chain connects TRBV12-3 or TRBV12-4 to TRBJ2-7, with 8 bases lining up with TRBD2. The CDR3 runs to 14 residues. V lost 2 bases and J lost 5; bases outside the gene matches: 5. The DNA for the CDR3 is TGTGCCAGCAGTTTACCGGGACTAGGAAACGAGCAGTACTTC. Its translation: CASSLPGLGNEQYF.

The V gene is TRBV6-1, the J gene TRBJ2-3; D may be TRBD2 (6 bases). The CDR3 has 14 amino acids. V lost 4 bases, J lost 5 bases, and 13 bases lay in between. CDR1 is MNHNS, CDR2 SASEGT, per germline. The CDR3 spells CASSVNQGGDTQYF. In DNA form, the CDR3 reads TGTGCCAGCAGTGTAAACCAGGGAGGAGATACGCAGTATTTT.

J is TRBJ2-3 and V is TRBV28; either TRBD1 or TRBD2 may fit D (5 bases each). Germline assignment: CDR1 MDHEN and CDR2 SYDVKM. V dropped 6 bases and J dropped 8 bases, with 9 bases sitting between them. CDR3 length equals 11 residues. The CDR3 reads CASRARGTQYF. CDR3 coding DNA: TGTGCCAGCAGAGCGAGGGGTACGCAGTATTTT.

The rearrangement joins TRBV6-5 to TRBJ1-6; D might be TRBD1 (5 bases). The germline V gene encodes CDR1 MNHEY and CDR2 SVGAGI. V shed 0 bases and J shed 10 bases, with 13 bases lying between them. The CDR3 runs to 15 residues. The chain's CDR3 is CASSYSRDVLSPLHF. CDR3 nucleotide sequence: TGTGCCAGCAGTTACTCGCGGGACGTTTTATCACCCCTCCACTTT.

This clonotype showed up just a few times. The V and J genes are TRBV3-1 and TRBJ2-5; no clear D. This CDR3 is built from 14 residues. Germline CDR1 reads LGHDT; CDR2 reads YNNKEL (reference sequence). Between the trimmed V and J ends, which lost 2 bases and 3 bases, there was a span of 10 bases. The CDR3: CASSQRPVKETQYF. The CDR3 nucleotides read TGTGCCAGCAGCCAAAGGCCCGTTAAAGAGACCCAGTACTTC.

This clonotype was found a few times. The CDR3 DNA reads TGTGCCAGCAGTCTGGGACTTTCTAGCACAGATACGCAGTATTTT. This sequence encodes CASSLGLSSTDTQYF. The rearrangement links TRBV27 to TRBJ2-3; D possibly corresponds to TRBD2 (6 bases). V lost 5 bases, J lost 0 bases, and 12 bases lay in between. This CDR3 region has 15 residues. Germline V gene sequence: CDR1 MNHEY, CDR2 SMNVEV (reference sequence).

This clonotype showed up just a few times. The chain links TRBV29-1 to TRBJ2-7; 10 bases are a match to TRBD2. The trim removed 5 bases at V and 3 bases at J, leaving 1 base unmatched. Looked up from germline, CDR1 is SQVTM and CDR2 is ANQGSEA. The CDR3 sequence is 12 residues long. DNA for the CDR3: TGCAGCGTTCTAGCGGGGGACTACGAGCAGTACTTC. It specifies CSVLAGDYEQYF.

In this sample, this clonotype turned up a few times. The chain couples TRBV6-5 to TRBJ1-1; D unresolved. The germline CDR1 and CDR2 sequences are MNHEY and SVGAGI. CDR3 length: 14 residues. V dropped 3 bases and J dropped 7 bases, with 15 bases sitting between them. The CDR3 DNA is TGTGCCAGCAGTTATCTCGGGAGGTTATATGAAGCTTTCTTT. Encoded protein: CASSYLGRLYEAFF.

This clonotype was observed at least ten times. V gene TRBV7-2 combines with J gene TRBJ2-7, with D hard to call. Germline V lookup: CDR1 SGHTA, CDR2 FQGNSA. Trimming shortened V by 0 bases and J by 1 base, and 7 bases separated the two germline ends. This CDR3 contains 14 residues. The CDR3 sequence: CASSLAFLSYEQYF. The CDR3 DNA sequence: TGTGCCAGCAGCTTAGCTTTCCTTTCCTACGAGCAGTACTTC.

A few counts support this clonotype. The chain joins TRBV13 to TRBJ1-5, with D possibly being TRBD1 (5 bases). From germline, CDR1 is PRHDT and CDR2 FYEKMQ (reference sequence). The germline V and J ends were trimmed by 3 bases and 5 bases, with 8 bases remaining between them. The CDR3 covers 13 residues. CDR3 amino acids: CASSLFRDQPQHF. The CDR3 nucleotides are TGTGCCAGCAGCTTGTTCAGGGATCAGCCCCAGCATTTT.

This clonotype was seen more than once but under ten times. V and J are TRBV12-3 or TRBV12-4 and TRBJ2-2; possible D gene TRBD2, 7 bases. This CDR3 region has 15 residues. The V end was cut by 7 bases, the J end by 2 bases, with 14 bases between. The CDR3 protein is CASTWGGHNTGELFF. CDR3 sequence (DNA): TGTGCCAGCACCTGGGGGGGCCATAACACCGGGGAGCTGTTTTTT.

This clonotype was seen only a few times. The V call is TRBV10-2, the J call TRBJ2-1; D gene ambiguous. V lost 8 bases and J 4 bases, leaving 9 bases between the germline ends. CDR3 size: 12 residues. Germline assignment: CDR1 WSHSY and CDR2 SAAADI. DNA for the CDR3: TGCGCCAGCGCGTCGACTTACAATGAGCAGTTCTTC. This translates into CASASTYNEQFF.

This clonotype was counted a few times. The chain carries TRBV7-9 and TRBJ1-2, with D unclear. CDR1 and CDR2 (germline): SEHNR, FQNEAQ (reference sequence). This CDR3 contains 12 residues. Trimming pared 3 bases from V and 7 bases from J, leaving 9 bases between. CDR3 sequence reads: CASSFEVGGYTF. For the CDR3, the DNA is TGTGCCAGCAGCTTTGAAGTGGGTGGCTACACCTTC.

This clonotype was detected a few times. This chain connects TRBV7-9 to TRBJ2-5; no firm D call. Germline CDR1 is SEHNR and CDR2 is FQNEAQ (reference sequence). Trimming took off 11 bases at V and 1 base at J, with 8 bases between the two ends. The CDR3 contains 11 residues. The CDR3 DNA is TGTGCCGGGGAATCCCAAGAGACCCAGTACTTC. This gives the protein CAGESQETQYF.

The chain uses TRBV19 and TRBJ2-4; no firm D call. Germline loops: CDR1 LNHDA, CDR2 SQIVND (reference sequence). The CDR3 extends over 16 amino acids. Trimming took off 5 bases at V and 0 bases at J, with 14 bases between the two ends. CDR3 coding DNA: TGTGCCAGTAGTTTTTGGTCCCTCAAAGCCAAAAACATTCAGTACTTC. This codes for CASSFWSLKAKNIQYF. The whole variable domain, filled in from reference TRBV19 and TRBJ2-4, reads DGGITQSPKYLFRKEGQNVTLSCEQNLNHDAMYWYRQDPGQGLRLIYYSQIVNDFQKGDIAEGYSVSREKKESFPLTVTSAQKNPTAFYLCASSFWSLKAKNIQYFGAGTRLSVL.

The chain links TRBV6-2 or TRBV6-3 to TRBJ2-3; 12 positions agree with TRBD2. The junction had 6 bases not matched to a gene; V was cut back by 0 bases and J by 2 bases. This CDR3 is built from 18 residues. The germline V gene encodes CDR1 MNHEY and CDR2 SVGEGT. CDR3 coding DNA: TGTGCCAGCAGTTACTCCACTAGGACTAGCGGGAACACAGATACGCAGTATTTT. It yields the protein CASSYSTRTSGNTDTQYF.

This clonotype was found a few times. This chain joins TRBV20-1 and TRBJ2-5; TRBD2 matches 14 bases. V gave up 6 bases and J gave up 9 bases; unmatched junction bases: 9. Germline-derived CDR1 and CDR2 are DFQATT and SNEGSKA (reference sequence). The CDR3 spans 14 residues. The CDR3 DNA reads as TGCAGTGCCCAGACTAGCGGGAGGGCGAGGCCCCAGTACTTC. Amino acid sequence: CSAQTSGRARPQYF.